One and the same sample provided the 14 T cell receptor beta chains below, sequenced in a study of blood T cell repertoires in COVID-19. Assay used: immunoSEQ multiplex PCR; TCRdb lists only in-frame clones, some missing. The table records 150,000 to 200,000 clones, about 80% of them present only once. The sample taken for sequencing was peripheral blood. The receptors here all came from a woman aged 40 to 50 with COVID-19, enrolled during active disease.

The sample holds one count of this clone. The rearrangement uses TRBV30 and TRBJ2-3; 7 bases align to TRBD2. Losses at the gene ends were 7 bases for V and 0 bases for J; bases not matched to a gene: 10. The germline CDR1 and CDR2 sequences are GTSNPN and SVGIG (reference sequence). This CDR3 region has 15 residues. The CDR3 loop reads CAFALTSLSTDTQYF. In DNA, the CDR3 is TGTGCCTTCGCCCTGACTAGCCTTAGCACAGATACGCAGTATTTT.

In this sample, this clone turned up a few times. The chain is built from TRBV7-2 and TRBJ2-1, with TRBD1 matching 7 bases. The germline gives CDR1 SGHTA, CDR2 FQGNSA. The J segment lost 2 bases and the V segment lost 6 bases, leaving 1 base of the junction unmatched. CDR3 length: 13 residues. The CDR3 DNA reads TGTGCCAGCAGGGGGACAGCCTACAATGAGCAGTTCTTC. Translated, it gives CASRGTAYNEQFF.

The rearrangement uses TRBV4-1 and TRBJ2-1, with TRBD1 as a possible D gene (6 bases). The CDR3 totals 14 residues. Germline-derived CDR1 and CDR2 are MGHRA and YSYEKL. Trimming stripped 4 bases from V and 5 bases from J, with 12 bases between. CDR3 loop: CASSRYGQNNEQFF. CDR3 DNA: TGCGCCAGCAGCCGGTACGGACAGAACAATGAGCAGTTCTTC.

The chain is built from TRBV5-4 and TRBJ1-1; maybe TRBD1 (5 bases). Germline V gives CDR1 SGHNT, CDR2 YYREEE (reference sequence). This CDR3 is built from 18 residues. Trimming stripped 4 bases from V and 0 bases from J, with 22 bases between. CDR3 loop: CASSPFKGQAAMNTEAFF. In nucleotides, the CDR3 is TGTGCCAGCAGCCCCTTTAAGGGGCAGGCGGCCATGAACACTGAAGCTTTCTTT.

A remark on this clone: Relative to the germline gene, one junction end is altered; a read error may explain this. The chain employs TRBV7-7 and TRBJ1-1; 8 bases agree with TRBD1. There are 13 residues in the CDR3. Germline V gene sequence: CDR1 SSHAT, CDR2 FNYEAQ (reference sequence). The CDR3 loop is CASSLYTGGEAFF. DNA for the CDR3: TGTGCTAGCAGCTTATATACAGGGGGTGAAGCTTTCTTT.

The V gene is TRBV5-6, the J gene TRBJ2-2; D is perhaps TRBD1 (6 bases). The V and J ends lost 4 bases and 0 bases respectively, with 13 bases between them. CDR1 SGHDT and CDR2 YYEEEE come from the germline V gene. This CDR3 spans 16 amino acids. The CDR3 DNA reads TGTGCCAGCAGCCTAGAACAGGGAACGAACACCGGGGAGCTGTTTTTT. Translating gives CASSLEQGTNTGELFF.

This clone was seen just once. V and J are TRBV10-3 and TRBJ2-5; the match to TRBD2 covers 9 bases. V lost 10 bases to trimming and J lost 3 bases; unmatched junction nucleotides: 12. The CDR3 contains 15 residues. Germline CDR1 reads ENHRY; CDR2 reads SYGVKD. CDR3 protein: CATSRAGGQKETQYF. In DNA form, the CDR3 reads TGTGCCACCTCCCGGGCGGGAGGGCAAAAAGAGACCCAGTACTTC.

This clone was seen more than once but under ten times. V is TRBV12-3 or TRBV12-4 and J is TRBJ1-1, with a tentative D call TRBD1 (5 bases). Trimming shortened V by 6 bases and J by 6 bases, and 14 bases separated the two germline ends. The CDR3 has 13 residues. The CDR3 sequence: CASSPGRAPEAFF. The CDR3 nucleotides read TGTGCCAGCAGCCCAGGGCGTGCCCCTGAAGCTTTCTTT.

This clone was recorded a few times. The V and J genes are TRBV19 and TRBJ1-4; D is possibly TRBD1 (6 bases). This CDR3 contains 16 residues. Trimming stripped 7 bases from V and 5 bases from J, with 20 bases between. CDR1 and CDR2 from the germline V gene are LNHDA and SQIVND (reference sequence). CDR3 bases: TGTGCCAGTACGGGACAAGCGAAAGTCACAAATGAAAAACTGTTTTTT. Translating gives CASTGQAKVTNEKLFF.

This chain links TRBV2 with TRBJ1-4; 7 nucleotides align to TRBD1. The V and J ends lost 6 bases and 4 bases, in that order; junction bases with no gene match: 8. This CDR3 contains 15 residues. Germline V gene sequence: CDR1 SNHLY, CDR2 FYNNEI. The CDR3 region is CASRETGARNEKLFF. The CDR3, as DNA: TGTGCCAGCAGAGAAACAGGGGCTCGTAATGAAAAACTGTTTTTT. The complete variable domain, with remaining parts taken from reference TRBV2 and TRBJ1-4, reads EPEVTQTPSHQVTQMGQEVILRCVPISNHLYFYWYRQILGQKVEFLVSFYNNEISEKSEIFDDQFSVERPDGSNFTLKIRSTKLEDSAMYFCASRETGARNEKLFFGSGTQLSVL.

The chain is built from TRBV4-1 and TRBJ1-5; the D gene is possibly TRBD1 (5 bases). CDR1 is MGHRA, CDR2 YSYEKL, per germline. Trimming took off 0 bases at V and 3 bases at J, with 9 bases between the two ends. The CDR3 extends over 15 amino acids. The CDR3 loop reads CASSQEGRDNQPQHF. The CDR3 DNA reads TGCGCCAGCAGCCAAGAAGGCAGGGACAATCAGCCCCAGCATTTT.

This clone was detected a few times. V usage is TRBV4-2 and J usage is TRBJ2-7; 8 bases fit TRBD1. The CDR3 length is 15 residues. CDR1 is LGHNA, CDR2 YNFKEQ, per germline. Losses at the gene ends were 4 bases for V and 2 bases for J; bases not matched to a gene: 7. CDR3 sequence: CASSPRTGPTYEQYF. The CDR3 bases are TGTGCCAGCAGCCCGCGGACAGGGCCTACCTACGAGCAGTACTTC.

The chain recombines TRBV3-1 (or the pseudogene TRBV3-2) with TRBJ2-4; D unclear. Deletions cut 3 bases from V and 0 bases from J, with 6 bases between. This CDR3 is built from 14 residues. CDR1 LGHDT and CDR2 YNNKEL come from the germline V gene (reference sequence). CDR3 amino acids: CASSQRGAKNIQYF. In DNA, the CDR3 is TGTGCCAGCAGCCAGCGAGGAGCCAAAAACATTCAGTACTTC.

The chain is built from TRBV10-1 and TRBJ1-1, with D perhaps TRBD1 (6 bases). The V gene lost 5 bases and the J gene lost 4 bases, with 8 bases spanning the gap. The CDR3 is 12 residues long. Germline-derived CDR1 and CDR2 are WNHNN and SYGVQD (reference sequence). The CDR3 nucleotides read TGCGCCAGCAGTACAGGGACCACTGAAGCTTTCTTT. This encodes CASSTGTTEAFF.